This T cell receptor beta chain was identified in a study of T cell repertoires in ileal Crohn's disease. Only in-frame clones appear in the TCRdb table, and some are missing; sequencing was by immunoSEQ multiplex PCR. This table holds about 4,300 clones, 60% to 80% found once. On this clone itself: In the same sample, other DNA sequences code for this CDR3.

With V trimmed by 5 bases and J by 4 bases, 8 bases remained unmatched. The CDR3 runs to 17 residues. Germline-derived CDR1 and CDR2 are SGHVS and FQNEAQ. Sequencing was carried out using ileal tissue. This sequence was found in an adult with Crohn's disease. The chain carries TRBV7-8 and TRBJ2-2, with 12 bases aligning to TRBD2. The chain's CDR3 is CASSLTSGGTVTGELFF. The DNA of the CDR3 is TGTGCCAGCAGCCTAACTAGCGGGGGGACGGTCACCGGGGAGCTGTTTTTT.